The present T cell receptor (beta chain) was sequenced within a study of shared clonotypes between healthy human individuals. As for the study in general: CD4 naive and memory got three plates each, CD8 naive two, CD8 memory one.

Original data processing: Junction-only sequences without quality scores were provided by ImmunoSEQ, so filtering was different. Sequenced by immunoSEQ multiplex PCR; TCRdb stores in-frame clones only, minus some. That table gives V, J and clone size, and the DNA gave D and trimming. Of about a million clones in the sample, about 74% were seen once. The specimen sequenced was memory CD4+ T cells sorted from blood. The subset here: CD45RA-negative fraction. This sequence was found in a man aged 18 to 29 in good health.

This CDR3 reads CASSFRQGNSPLHF. In nucleotides, the CDR3 is TGTGCCAGCAGCTTCAGACAGGGGAATTCACCCCTCCACTTT. This rearrangement joins TRBV11-2 to TRBJ1-6; TRBD1 matches 8 bases. The V and J ends lost 3 bases and 7 bases, in that order; junction bases with no gene match: 2. CDR3 length: 14 amino acids. Germline V gene sequence: CDR1 SGHAT, CDR2 FQNNGV.